Each of the 9 T cell receptor beta chains below was sequenced from the same sample in a study of T-cell reconstitution after alpha-beta-depleted transplantation in children. Preparation of the TCRbeta library used unique molecular identifiers. MiXCR was run by TCRdb on the PCR reads, yielding one entry per CDR3 protein. This repertoire shows around 960,000 distinct CDR3 sequences, less than 30% found once; its top ten account for roughly 31%. The sequencing used PBMCs, mostly from graft donor cells, collected 360 days after TCRalphabeta/CD19-depleted stem cell transplant. These receptors were collected from a boy younger than two who had a stem cell transplant for SCID, so the T cells may come from the graft donor.

V and J are TRBV18 and TRBJ2-3; tentative D call: TRBD2 (5 bases). The CDR3 covers 16 residues. Looked up from germline, CDR1 is KGHSH and CDR2 is LQKENI. V was trimmed by 2 bases and J by 0 bases, leaving 12 bases between them. The DNA of the CDR3 is TGTGCCAGCTCACCATACGCGGGTACTAGCACAGATACGCAGTATTTT. This translates into CASSPYAGTSTDTQYF.

This clonotype was counted at least ten times. V is TRBV9 and J is TRBJ2-7, with D perhaps given as TRBD1 or TRBD2 (6 bases each). The CDR3 totals 14 residues. Trimming stripped 4 bases from V and 7 bases from J, with 18 bases between. Looked up from germline, CDR1 is SGDLS and CDR2 is YYNGEE. CDR3 nucleotides: TGTGCCAGCAGCCCCATAACAGGGACTGGAGAGCAGTACTTC. Translation: CASSPITGTGEQYF.

The chain has TRBV2 and TRBJ2-5; D unresolved. Between the trimmed V and J ends, which lost 1 base and 5 bases, there was a span of 11 bases. Per germline, CDR1 SNHLY and CDR2 FYNNEI. This CDR3 spans 14 amino acids. The CDR3, as DNA: TGTGCCAGCAGTGAAGACGGACCCTTGGAGACCCAGTACTTC. Its protein is CASSEDGPLETQYF.

This clonotype was seen a handful of times. The chain recombines TRBV7-6 with TRBJ2-7; D perhaps matches TRBD2 (7 bases). This CDR3 comprises 16 residues. Germline V lookup: CDR1 SGHVS, CDR2 FNYEAQ. V was cut by 1 base and J by 4 bases, with 17 bases left in between. CDR3 nucleotide sequence: TGTGCCAGCAGCTTAGGAGGCGGGGGCCCAATTTACGAGCAGTACTTC. Translation gives CASSLGGGGPIYEQYF.

The chain links TRBV18 to TRBJ2-2; D remains ambiguous. Germline CDR1 KGHSH, CDR2 LQKENI. The CDR3 totals 13 residues. With 4 bases removed from V and 3 bases from J, the gap between germline ends came to 6 bases. The CDR3 protein is CASSLPYTGELFF. The CDR3, as DNA: TGTGCCAGCTCACTGCCTTACACCGGGGAGCTGTTTTTT.

Comment on this clonotype: One junction end disagrees with the germline gene, perhaps due to a read error. CDR3 loop: CASSYSTPGRNRDLTF. The CDR3 DNA sequence: TGTGCCAGCAGTTACTCGACGCCGGGACGTAACCGGGACTTAACCTTC. V usage is TRBV6-5 and J usage is TRBJ2-5; perhaps TRBD2 as D (6 bases). The CDR3 runs 16 residues. Looked up from germline, CDR1 is MNHEY and CDR2 is SVGAGI.

This clonotype was seen more than once but under ten times. This chain joins TRBV5-1 and TRBJ2-2; a possible D gene is TRBD1 (5 bases). The CDR3 spans 15 residues. The germline V gene has CDR1 SGHRS and CDR2 YFSETQ. V dropped 0 bases and J dropped 6 bases, with 12 bases sitting between them. CDR3 sequence (DNA): TGCGCCAGCAGCTTGGAAGCCAGGGCCGCCGGGGAGCTGTTTTTT. Translation gives CASSLEARAAGELFF.

The V gene is TRBV5-6, the J gene TRBJ2-5; 9 nucleotides agree with TRBD2. This CDR3 has 16 residues. J gave up 1 base and V 2 bases, and 6 bases lay outside the gene matches. Germline lookup yields CDR1 SGHDT and CDR2 YYEEEE. The CDR3 DNA sequence: TGTGCCAGCAGCTTACAGCGGGGGGCCCCCCAAGAGACCCAGTACTTC. Encoded protein: CASSLQRGAPQETQYF.

The CDR3 sequence is CASSPREGAHTGELFF. CDR3 in DNA: TGTGCCAGCTCACCACGTGAAGGGGCGCACACCGGGGAGCTGTTTTTT. The V and J genes are TRBV18 and TRBJ2-2, with D tentatively TRBD1 (5 bases). With 1 base removed from V and 3 bases from J, the gap between germline ends came to 12 bases. Germline lookup yields CDR1 KGHSH and CDR2 LQKENI. This CDR3 contains 16 residues.